The source of this TCR beta chain is a study of T cells in narcolepsy. Study context: Healthy controls were enrolled alongside patients with narcolepsy type 1 or type 2.

Using immunoSEQ multiplex PCR, the repertoire was profiled, and TCRdb retains in-frame clones only, with some absent. Here the sample spans approximately 35,000 clones, roughly 86% being singletons. As for this clone: Its antigen is not identified. In the same sample, other DNA sequences code for this CDR3.

Overall study results and limits: Some memory CD4+ repertoires had no autoreactive clone sequences. Comparing one patient's CSF and blood CD4+ clonotypes highlighted HCRT- and TRIB2-specific autoreactive clonotypes. Blood of same and different patients, but not healthy controls, reportedly held recurring autoreactive clonotypes.

CDR3 length equals 12 residues. CDR1 and CDR2 from the germline V gene are MNHNS and SASEGT. V lost 7 bases, J lost 8 bases, and 9 bases lay in between. This TCR was sampled from a human donor in good health. The sample consisted of memory (CD45RA-) CD4+ T cells from blood. The chain has TRBV6-1 and TRBJ1-6; unclear D gene. CDR3 region: CASNLGDSPLHF. CDR3 DNA: TGTGCCAGCAACCTCGGGGATTCACCCCTCCACTTT.